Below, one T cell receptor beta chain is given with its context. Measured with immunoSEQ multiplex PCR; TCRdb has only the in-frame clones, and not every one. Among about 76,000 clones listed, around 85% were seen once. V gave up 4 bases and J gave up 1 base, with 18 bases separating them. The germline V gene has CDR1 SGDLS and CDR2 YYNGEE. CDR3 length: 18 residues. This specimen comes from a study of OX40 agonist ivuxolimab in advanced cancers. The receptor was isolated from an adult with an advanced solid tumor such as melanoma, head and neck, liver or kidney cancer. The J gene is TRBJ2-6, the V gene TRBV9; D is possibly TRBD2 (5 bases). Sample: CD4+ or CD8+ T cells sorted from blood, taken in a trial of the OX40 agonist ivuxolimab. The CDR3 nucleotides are TGTGCCAGCAGCACCCCGGGAAGGGTGAGGTCTGGGGCCAACGTCCTGACTTTC. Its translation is CASSTPGRVRSGANVLTF.